This TCR beta chain is drawn from a study of cytomegalovirus exposure and HLA in healthy donors. General study results and limits: Immune exposure information comprised only CMV serostatus. The authors enumerated under 200 TCR beta chains as linked to cytomegalovirus.

The V end was cut by 5 bases, the J end by 11 bases, with 22 bases between. CDR1 and CDR2 from the germline V gene are SGHVS and FQNEAQ. This CDR3 contains 15 residues. In the case of this clone: Antigen specificity is unknown.

It was with 60 Vbeta and 13 Jbeta primers that the PCR ran. Original methodology: Per a later analysis, the number of unique TCR beta chains was about 78 million, of which roughly 11 million were shared. Profiled with immunoSEQ multiplex PCR; TCRdb holds only in-frame clones, not every one. The V and J calls and clone size are taken from that table; D and trimming were inferred from the DNA. The sample has about 140,000 clones, roughly 88% seen once. The sample consisted of PBMCs. The TCR was taken from a woman aged 35 to 49 in good health and CMV-seronegative. This chain connects TRBV7-8 to TRBJ1-5; TRBD1 is a possible D gene (6 bases). As DNA, the CDR3 is TGTGCCAGCAGCCAGGGAGACAGGTATGTCCCAGCCCAGCATTTT. Its translation: CASSQGDRYVPAQHF.